This passage covers 4 T cell receptor beta chains from one sample sequenced in a study of T cell changes during pregnancy in multiple sclerosis. Measured with immunoSEQ multiplex PCR; TCRdb has only the in-frame clones, and not every one. The sample shows some 37,000 clones, around 92% of them seen only once. The sample consisted of PBMCs (not recorded whether the cells were cultured). All receptors derive from a female donor with multiple sclerosis, enrolled in a pregnancy study.

The chain joins TRBV7-6 to TRBJ2-7, with 9 bases that match TRBD1. This CDR3 has 17 residues. Trimming at V came to 5 bases and at J to 3 bases, leaving 14 bases not matched to a gene. Germline CDR1 is SGHVS and CDR2 is FNYEAQ. In DNA form, the CDR3 reads TGTGCCAGCAGCGCCCAATTGCCGGGACAGGGCATCTACGAGCAGTACTTC. The encoded protein is CASSAQLPGQGIYEQYF.

The V and J genes are TRBV14 and TRBJ1-2; no clear D gene. Germline CDR1 reads SGHDN; CDR2 reads FVKESK. The CDR3 totals 15 residues. Trimming took off 0 bases at V and 1 base at J, with 9 bases between the two ends. The CDR3 protein is CASSQEDWGNYGYTF. CDR3 nucleotide sequence: TGTGCCAGCAGCCAAGAGGATTGGGGTAACTATGGCTACACCTTC.

The J gene is TRBJ2-2, the V gene TRBV10-3, with D perhaps TRBD1 (6 bases). Germline CDR1 reads ENHRY; CDR2 reads SYGVKD. This CDR3 contains 13 residues. V was pared by 6 bases and J by 6 bases, with 11 bases between. CDR3 protein: CAIRPTGSGELFF. The CDR3 bases are TGTGCCATCAGACCGACAGGTTCCGGGGAGCTGTTTTTT.

V gene TRBV10-3 combines with J gene TRBJ2-7; D is unresolved. V dropped 6 bases and J dropped 3 bases, with 18 bases sitting between them. The CDR3 runs to 15 residues. Germline-derived CDR1 and CDR2 are ENHRY and SYGVKD. In DNA form, the CDR3 reads TGTGCCATCAGGGCTAGTCCCACGATTGACTACGAGCAGTACTTC. Translated: CAIRASPTIDYEQYF.